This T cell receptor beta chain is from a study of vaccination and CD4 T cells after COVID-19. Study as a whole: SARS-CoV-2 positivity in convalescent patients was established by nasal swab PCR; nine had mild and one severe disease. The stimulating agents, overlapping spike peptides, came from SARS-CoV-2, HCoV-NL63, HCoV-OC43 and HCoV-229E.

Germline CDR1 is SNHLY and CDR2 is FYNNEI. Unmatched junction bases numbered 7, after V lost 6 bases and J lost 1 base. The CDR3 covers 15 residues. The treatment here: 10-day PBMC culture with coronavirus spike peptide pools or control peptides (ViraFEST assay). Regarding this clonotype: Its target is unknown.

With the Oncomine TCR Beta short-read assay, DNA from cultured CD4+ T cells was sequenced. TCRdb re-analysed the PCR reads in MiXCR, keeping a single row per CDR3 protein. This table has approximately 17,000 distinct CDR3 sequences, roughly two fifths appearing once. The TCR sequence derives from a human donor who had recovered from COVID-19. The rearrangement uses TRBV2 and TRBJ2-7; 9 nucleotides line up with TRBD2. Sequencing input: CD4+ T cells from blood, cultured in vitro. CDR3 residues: CASSSTSGLSYEQYF. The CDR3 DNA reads TGTGCCAGCAGCTCAACTAGCGGGCTTTCCTACGAGCAGTACTTC.